Shown below are 7 T cell receptor beta chains from a single sample sequenced in a study of beta chain features in type 1 diabetes. The entirety of the isolated RNA underwent reverse transcription, so expressed TCRB transcripts were sequenced. Method: immunoSEQ multiplex PCR; TCRdb's copy keeps in-frame clones and lacks some. The table includes 350,000 or so clones, around 20% detected once. Material for sequencing was naive CD4+ T cells from blood. These receptor sequences come from a young woman in good health.

This chain connects TRBV15 to TRBJ1-1, with D unresolved. Per the germline V gene, CDR1 is LNHNV and CDR2 is YYDKDF (reference sequence). There are 13 residues in the CDR3. The V and J ends lost 4 bases and 1 base respectively, with 7 bases between them. The CDR3 sequence: CATSTPPNTEAFF. The CDR3 nucleotides read TGTGCCACCAGCACCCCTCCGAACACTGAAGCTTTCTTT.

The chain joins TRBV14 to TRBJ1-5; no definite D call. V was cut by 3 bases and J by 6 bases, with 6 bases left in between. CDR1 SGHDN and CDR2 FVKESK come from the germline V gene. The CDR3 contains 12 residues. This CDR3 reads CASSHAGQPQHF. CDR3 sequence (DNA): TGTGCCAGCAGCCATGCCGGTCAGCCCCAGCATTTT.

This clone came up a few times. V gene TRBV30 combines with J gene TRBJ2-3; no firm D call. This CDR3 has 15 residues. Trimming stripped 5 bases from V and 3 bases from J, with 18 bases between. Germline CDR1 and CDR2: GTSNPN and SVGIG (reference sequence). The CDR3 loop reads CAWWVYSGRTDTQYF. The CDR3 nucleotides read TGTGCCTGGTGGGTCTACTCGGGTAGAACAGATACGCAGTATTTT.

There are a few counts of this clone. This sequence joins TRBV18 and TRBJ1-6; 8 nucleotides line up with TRBD1. The CDR3 covers 16 residues. Germline-derived CDR1 and CDR2 are KGHSH and LQKENI. V was clipped by 4 bases and J by 4 bases; unmatched bases: 6. The DNA of the CDR3 is TGTGCCAGCTCACAGGGACAGGCCTATTATAATTCACCCCTCCACTTT. Protein product: CASSQGQAYYNSPLHF. The complete variable domain, with remaining parts taken from reference TRBV18 and TRBJ1-6, reads NAGVMQNPRHLVRRRGQEARLRCSPMKGHSHVYWYRQLPEEGLKFMVYLQKENIIDESGMPKERFSAEFPKEGPSILRIQQVVRGDSAAYFCASSQGQAYYNSPLHFGNGTRLTVT.

A note on this clone: This sample also contains other DNA sequences that code for the same CDR3. Here the CDR3 reads CSSGQGNTEAFF. The CDR3 nucleotides read TGCAGCTCTGGACAGGGAAACACTGAAGCTTTCTTT. The chain recombines TRBV29-1 with TRBJ1-1; 8 bases fit TRBD1. V shed 8 bases and J 2 bases; nucleotides not matched to a gene: 4. Germline loops: CDR1 SQVTM, CDR2 ANQGSEA. This CDR3 spans 12 amino acids.

This clone was detected only a few times. This chain uses TRBV7-9 with TRBJ1-6; weak D call: TRBD1 (5 bases). Between the trimmed V and J ends, which lost 2 bases and 4 bases, there was a span of 9 bases. The CDR3 is 15 residues long. The germline V gene encodes CDR1 SEHNR and CDR2 FQNEAQ (reference sequence). In DNA form, the CDR3 reads TGTGCCAGCAGCTTACAGGGAGGTTATAATTCACCCCTCCACTTT. It translates to CASSLQGGYNSPLHF.

The rearrangement joins TRBV5-1 to TRBJ1-5; D uncertain. Germline V CDR1 and CDR2: SGHRS, YFSETQ. Trimming pared 6 bases from V and 0 bases from J, leaving 19 bases between. The CDR3 runs to 17 residues. In DNA form, the CDR3 reads TGCGCCAGCACTTTCGATGACACCGATTATAGCAATCAGCCCCAGCATTTT. It specifies CASTFDDTDYSNQPQHF.